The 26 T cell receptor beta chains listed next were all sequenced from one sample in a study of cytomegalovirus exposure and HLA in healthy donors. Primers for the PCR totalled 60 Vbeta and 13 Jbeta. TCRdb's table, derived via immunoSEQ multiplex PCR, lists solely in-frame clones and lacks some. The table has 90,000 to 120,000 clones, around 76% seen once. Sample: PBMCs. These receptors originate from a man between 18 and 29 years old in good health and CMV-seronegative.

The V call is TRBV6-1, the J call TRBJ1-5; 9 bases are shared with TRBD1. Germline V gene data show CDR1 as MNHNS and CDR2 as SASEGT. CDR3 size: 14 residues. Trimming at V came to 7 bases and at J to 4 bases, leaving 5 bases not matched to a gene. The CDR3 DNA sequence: TGTGCCAGCACCTTCGGGACAGGGAATCAGCCCCAGCATTTT. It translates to CASTFGTGNQPQHF.

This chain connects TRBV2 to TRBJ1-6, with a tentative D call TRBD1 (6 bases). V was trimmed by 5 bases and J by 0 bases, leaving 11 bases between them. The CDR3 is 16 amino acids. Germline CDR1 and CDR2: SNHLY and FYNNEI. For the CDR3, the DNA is TGTGCCAGCAGTAAGACAGGTAGCTCCTATAATTCACCCCTCCACTTT. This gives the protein CASSKTGSSYNSPLHF.

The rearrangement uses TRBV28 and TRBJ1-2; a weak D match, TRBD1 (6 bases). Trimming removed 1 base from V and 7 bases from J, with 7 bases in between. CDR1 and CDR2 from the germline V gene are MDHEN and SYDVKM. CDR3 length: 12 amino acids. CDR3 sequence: CASSLLGAGYTF. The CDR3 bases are TGTGCCAGCAGTTTATTGGGGGCTGGCTACACCTTC.

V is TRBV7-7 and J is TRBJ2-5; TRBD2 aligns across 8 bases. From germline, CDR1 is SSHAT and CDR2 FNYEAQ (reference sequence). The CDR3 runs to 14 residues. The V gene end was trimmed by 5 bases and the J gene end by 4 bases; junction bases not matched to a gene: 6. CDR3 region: CASSRGGGRETQYF. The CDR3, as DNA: TGTGCCAGCAGCCGCGGCGGGGGGCGAGAGACCCAGTACTTC. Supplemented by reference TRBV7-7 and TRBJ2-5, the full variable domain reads GAGVSQSPRYKVTKRGQDVTLRCDPISSHATLYWYQQALGQGPEFLTYFNYEAQPDKSGLPSDRFSAERPEGSISTLTIQRTEQRDSAMYRCASSRGGGRETQYFGPGTRLLVL.

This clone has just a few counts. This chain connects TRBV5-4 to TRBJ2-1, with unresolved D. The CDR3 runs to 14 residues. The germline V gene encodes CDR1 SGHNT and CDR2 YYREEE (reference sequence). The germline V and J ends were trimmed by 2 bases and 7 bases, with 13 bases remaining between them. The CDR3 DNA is TGTGCCAGCAGCTTTTCCATCCCCGGGAATGAGCAGTTCTTC. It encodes CASSFSIPGNEQFF.

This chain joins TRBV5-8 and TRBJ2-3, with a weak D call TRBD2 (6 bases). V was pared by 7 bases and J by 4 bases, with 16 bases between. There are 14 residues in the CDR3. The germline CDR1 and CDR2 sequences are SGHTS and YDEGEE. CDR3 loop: CASSRMGGPDTQYF. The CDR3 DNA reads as TGTGCCAGCTCCCGCATGGGGGGTCCAGATACGCAGTATTTT.

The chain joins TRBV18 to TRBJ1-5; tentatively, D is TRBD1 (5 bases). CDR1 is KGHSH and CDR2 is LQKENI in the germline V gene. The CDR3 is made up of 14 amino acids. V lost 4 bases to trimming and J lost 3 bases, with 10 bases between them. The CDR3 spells CASSQGQANQPQHF. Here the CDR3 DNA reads TGTGCCAGCTCACAAGGACAAGCCAATCAGCCCCAGCATTTT.

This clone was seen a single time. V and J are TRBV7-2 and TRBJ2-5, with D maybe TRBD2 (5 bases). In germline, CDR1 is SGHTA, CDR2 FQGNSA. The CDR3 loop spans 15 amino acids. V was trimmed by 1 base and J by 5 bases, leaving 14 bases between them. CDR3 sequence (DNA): TGTGCCAGCAGCTTAGTCTTGCGCAGGAGGGAGACCCAGTACTTC. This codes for CASSLVLRRRETQYF.

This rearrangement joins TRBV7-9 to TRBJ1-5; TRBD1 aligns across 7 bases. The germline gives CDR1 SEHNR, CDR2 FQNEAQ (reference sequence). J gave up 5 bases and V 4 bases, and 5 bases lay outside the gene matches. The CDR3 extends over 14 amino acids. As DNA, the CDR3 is TGTGCCAGCAGCTCGGGACAGATCCATCAGCCCCAGCATTTT. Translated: CASSSGQIHQPQHF.

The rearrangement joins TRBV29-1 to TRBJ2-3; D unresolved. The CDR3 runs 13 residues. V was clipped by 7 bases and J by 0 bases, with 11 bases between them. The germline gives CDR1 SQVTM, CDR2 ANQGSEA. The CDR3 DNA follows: TGCAGCGGAGGCACCTCTAGCACAGATACGCAGTATTTT. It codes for CSGGTSSTDTQYF.

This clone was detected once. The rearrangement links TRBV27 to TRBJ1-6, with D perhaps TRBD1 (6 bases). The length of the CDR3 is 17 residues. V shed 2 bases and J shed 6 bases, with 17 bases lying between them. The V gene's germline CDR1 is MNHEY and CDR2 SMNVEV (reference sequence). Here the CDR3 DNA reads TGTGCCAGCAGTTTAAGGGGGTCGGGGGGAATTAATTCACCCCTCCACTTT. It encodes CASSLRGSGGINSPLHF.

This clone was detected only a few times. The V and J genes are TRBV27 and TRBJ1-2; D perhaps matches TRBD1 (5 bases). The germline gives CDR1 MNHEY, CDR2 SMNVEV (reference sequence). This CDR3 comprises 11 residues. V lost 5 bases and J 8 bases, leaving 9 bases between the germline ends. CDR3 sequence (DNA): TGTGCCAGCAGTAGGGGCGAGGGCTACACCTTC. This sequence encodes CASSRGEGYTF.

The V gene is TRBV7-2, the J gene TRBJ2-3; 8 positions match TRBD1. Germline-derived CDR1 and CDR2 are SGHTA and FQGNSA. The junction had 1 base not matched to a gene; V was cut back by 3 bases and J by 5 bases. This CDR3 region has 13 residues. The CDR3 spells CASSFTGGDTQYF. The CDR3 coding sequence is TGTGCCAGCAGCTTTACAGGGGGAGATACGCAGTATTTT.

CDR3 DNA sequence: TGTGCCAGGGCCCCCGGGTCGGGTAGCACCAATGAGCAGTTCTTC. Translated: CARAPGSGSTNEQFF. The chain recombines TRBV27 with TRBJ2-1; D remains ambiguous. V lost 9 bases to trimming and J lost 6 bases, with 21 bases between them. This CDR3 has 15 amino acids. Germline V lookup: CDR1 MNHEY, CDR2 SMNVEV (reference sequence).

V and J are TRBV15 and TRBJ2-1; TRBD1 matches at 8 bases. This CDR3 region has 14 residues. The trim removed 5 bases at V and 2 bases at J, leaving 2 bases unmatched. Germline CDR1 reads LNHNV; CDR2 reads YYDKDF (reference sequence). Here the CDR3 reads CATSAGQAYNEQFF. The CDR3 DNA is TGTGCCACCAGCGCGGGACAGGCCTACAATGAGCAGTTCTTC.

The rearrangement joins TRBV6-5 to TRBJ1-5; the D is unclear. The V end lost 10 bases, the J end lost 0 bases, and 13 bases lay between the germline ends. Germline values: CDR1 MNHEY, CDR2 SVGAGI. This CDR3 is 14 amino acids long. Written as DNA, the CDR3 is TGTGCCACCAGACCCGGAGGTAGCAATCAGCCCCAGCATTTT. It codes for CATRPGGSNQPQHF.

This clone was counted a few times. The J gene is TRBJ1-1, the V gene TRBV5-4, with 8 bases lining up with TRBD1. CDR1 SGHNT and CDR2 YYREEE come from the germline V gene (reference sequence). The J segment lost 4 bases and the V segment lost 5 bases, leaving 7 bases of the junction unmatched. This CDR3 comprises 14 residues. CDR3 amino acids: CASRPGQGFTEAFF. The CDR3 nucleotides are TGTGCCAGCAGGCCTGGACAGGGCTTCACTGAAGCTTTCTTT.

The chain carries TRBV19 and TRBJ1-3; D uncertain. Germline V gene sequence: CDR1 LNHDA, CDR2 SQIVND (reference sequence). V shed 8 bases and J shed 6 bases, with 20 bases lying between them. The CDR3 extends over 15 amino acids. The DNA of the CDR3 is TGTGCCAGTCTCCGCGTGATTGGGCGACAAAACACCATATATTTT. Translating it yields CASLRVIGRQNTIYF.

Written as DNA, the CDR3 is TGTGCCAGCAGCTTCGGCGGGGGACCCACCGGGGAGCTGTTTTTT. Translation gives CASSFGGGPTGELFF. The rearrangement uses TRBV9 and TRBJ2-2, with TRBD2 identical over 7 bases. Germline CDR1 SGDLS, CDR2 YYNGEE. V lost 4 bases to trimming and J lost 4 bases; unmatched junction nucleotides: 7. The CDR3 covers 15 residues.

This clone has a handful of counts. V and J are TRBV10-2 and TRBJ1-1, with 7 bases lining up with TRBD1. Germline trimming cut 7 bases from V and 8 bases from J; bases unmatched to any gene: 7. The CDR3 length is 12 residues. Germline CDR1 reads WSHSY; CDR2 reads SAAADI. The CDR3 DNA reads TGCGCCAGCACCCTGGGGACAGCAGAAGCTTTCTTT. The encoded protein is CASTLGTAEAFF.

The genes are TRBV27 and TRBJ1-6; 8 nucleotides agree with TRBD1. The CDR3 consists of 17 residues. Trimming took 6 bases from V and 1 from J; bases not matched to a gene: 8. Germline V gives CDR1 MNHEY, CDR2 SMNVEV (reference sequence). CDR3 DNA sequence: TGTGCCAGCAGCGGAATCCAGGGGGCTTCCTATAATTCACCCCTCCACTTT. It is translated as CASSGIQGASYNSPLHF.

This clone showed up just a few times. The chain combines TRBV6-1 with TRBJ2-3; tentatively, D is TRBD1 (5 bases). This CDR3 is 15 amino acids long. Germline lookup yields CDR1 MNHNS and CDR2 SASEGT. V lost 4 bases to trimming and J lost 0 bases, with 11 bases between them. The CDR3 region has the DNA TGTGCCAGCAGTGGCCAGGCAGGGAGCACAGATACGCAGTATTTT. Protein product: CASSGQAGSTDTQYF.

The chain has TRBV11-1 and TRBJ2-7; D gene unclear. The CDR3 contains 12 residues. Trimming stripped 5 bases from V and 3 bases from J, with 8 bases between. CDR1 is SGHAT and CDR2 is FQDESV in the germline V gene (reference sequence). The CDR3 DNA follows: TGTGCCAGCAGCCCGTCCCTCTACGAGCAGTACTTC. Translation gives CASSPSLYEQYF.

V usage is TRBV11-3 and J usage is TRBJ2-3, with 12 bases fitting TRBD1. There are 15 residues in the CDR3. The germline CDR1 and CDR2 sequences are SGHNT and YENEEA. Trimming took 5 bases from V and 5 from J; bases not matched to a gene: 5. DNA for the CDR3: TGTGCCAGCAGCCAGGGACAGGGGGCAATAGATACGCAGTATTTT. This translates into CASSQGQGAIDTQYF.

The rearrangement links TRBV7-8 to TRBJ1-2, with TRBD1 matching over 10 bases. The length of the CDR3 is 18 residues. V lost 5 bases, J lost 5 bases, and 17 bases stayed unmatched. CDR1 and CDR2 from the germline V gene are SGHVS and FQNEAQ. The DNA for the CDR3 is TGTGCCAGCAGCCCTGACCCCTGGGACAGGGGAAGGAATTATGGCTACACCTTC. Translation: CASSPDPWDRGRNYGYTF.

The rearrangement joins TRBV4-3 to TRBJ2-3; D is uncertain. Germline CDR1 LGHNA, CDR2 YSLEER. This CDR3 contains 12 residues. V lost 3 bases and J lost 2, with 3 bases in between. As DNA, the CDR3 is TGCGCCAGCAGCCACTACACAGATACGCAGTATTTT. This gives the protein CASSHYTDTQYF.